These T cell receptor beta chains were read from a single sample in a study of blood T cell repertoires in COVID-19. Here immunoSEQ multiplex PCR was the method, and the copy in TCRdb shows in-frame clones only, minus some. There are roughly 220,000 clones in the sample; around 86% occur only once, and about 4.1% lies in the top ten. Specimen: PBMCs or T cells enriched from blood (not recorded which). The receptors shown here come from a woman between 40 and 55 years old with acute COVID-19. CDR3s include the opening cysteine and the closing phenylalanine or tryptophan. The D gene is left open where the match is weak. Where a row states a size, it is once, few, many or the class of an expanded clone; other rows omit it.

D gene,V gene,CDR3 length,J gene,clone size,CDR3 DNA,CDR3 protein
.,TRBV7-9,13,TRBJ1-5,.,TGTGCCACTTCACAAGAAGGCAATCAGCCCCAGCATTTT,CATSQEGNQPQHF
TRBD2,TRBV28,14,TRBJ2-7,.,TGTGCCAGCAGTCAGGTCAGCGGGAACTACGAGCAGTACTTC,CASSQVSGNYEQYF
TRBD2,TRBV14,18,TRBJ2-1,.,TGTGCCAGCAGCCAAGCCCCGGGACTAGCGGGGTTATACAATGAGCAGTTCTTC,CASSQAPGLAGLYNEQFF
TRBD1,TRBV11-2,14,TRBJ1-2,.,TGTGCCAGCAGCTTAGTGACAGGGGACTATGGCTACACCTTC,CASSLVTGDYGYTF
.,TRBV28,13,TRBJ1-2,.,TGTGCCAGCAGCGTTGAGCGCATCTATGGCTACACCTTC,CASSVERIYGYTF
.,TRBV18,18,TRBJ2-3,.,TGTGCCAGCTCCCTAATCTGGGGAGGTACCACTAGCACAGATACGCAGTATTTT,CASSLIWGGTTSTDTQYF
TRBD1,TRBV6-6,14,TRBJ2-7,once,TGTGCCAGCAGCTTTAAAACAGGGGGCTACGAGCAGTACTTC,CASSFKTGGYEQYF
TRBD2,TRBV6-5,13,TRBJ2-3,.,TGTGCCAGCAGACTAGCGCGCACAGATACGCAGTATTTT,CASRLARTDTQYF
TRBD1,TRBV7-9,16,TRBJ2-7,.,TGTGCCAGCAGCCAGGGGGCCGGGACAGGTGGGTACGAGCAGTACTTC,CASSQGAGTGGYEQYF
.,TRBV4-2,15,TRBJ2-7,.,TGTGCCAGCAGCCGGGACCTTAGCGGCTCCTACGAGCAGTACTTC,CASSRDLSGSYEQYF
TRBD2,TRBV27,16,TRBJ2-1,.,TGTGCCAGCAGCTCTAGCGGGAGGGGATTAATAAATGAGCAGTTCTTC,CASSSSGRGLINEQFF
.,TRBV2,17,TRBJ2-7,.,TGTGCCAGCAGTCCGTCACCCCCCCGGACTCTAGGCCACGAGCAGTACTTC,CASSPSPPRTLGHEQYF
.,TRBV27,14,TRBJ2-3,.,TGTGCCAGCAGTTTAATGGTCCTAGCAGATACGCAGTATTTT,CASSLMVLADTQYF
TRBD1,TRBV2,14,TRBJ1-6,.,TGTGCCAGCAGTGAGACAGGGTTCAATTCACCCCTCCACTTT,CASSETGFNSPLHF
TRBD1,TRBV27,16,TRBJ1-2,.,TGTGCCAGCAGTCCATCGGGACAGGGTCGCCTCTATGGCTACACCTTC,CASSPSGQGRLYGYTF
.,TRBV6-5,15,TRBJ2-1,.,TGTGCCAGTAAACAGGGTGGAACGGGACACAGGGAGCAGTTCTTC,CASKQGGTGHREQFF
.,TRBV27,13,TRBJ2-1,.,TGTGCCAGCAGCCCCAGTCCCTACAATGAGCAGTTCTTC,CASSPSPYNEQFF
.,TRBV5-1,15,TRBJ2-7,.,TGCGCCAGCAGCCCGGGGTGGCAGGAACCTTACGAGCAGTACTTC,CASSPGWQEPYEQYF
TRBD1,TRBV5-5,14,TRBJ2-7,once,TGTGCCAGCAGCCTGGGACAGGGCCCCTACGAGCAGTACTTC,CASSLGQGPYEQYF
.,TRBV6-9,18,TRBJ1-2,.,TGTGCCAGCAGTTATCCCAGCCCGGGACTCGGTATGGACTATGGCTACACCTTC,CASSYPSPGLGMDYGYTF
.,TRBV2,14,TRBJ2-7,few,TGTGCCAGTAGGGGGTCGGGGCGAGGTTACGAGCAGTACTTC,CASRGSGRGYEQYF
.,TRBV7-9,12,TRBJ2-1,.,TGTGCCAGCAGGCGCACTGACAATGAGCAGTTCTTC,CASRRTDNEQFF
.,TRBV19,15,TRBJ2-7,.,TGTGCCAGTAGTATCTGGAGCTCCCTATCCAACGAGCAGTACTTC,CASSIWSSLSNEQYF
TRBD1,TRBV4-2,16,TRBJ2-6,.,TGTGCCAGCAGCCAAGCAGGGGGCACTGGGGCCAACGTCCTGACTTTC,CASSQAGGTGANVLTF
.,TRBV29-1,12,TRBJ1-1,few,TGCAGGACGACATCCCCTAACACTGAAGCTTTCTTT,CRTTSPNTEAFF
.,TRBV6-2/TRBV6-3,16,TRBJ2-1,.,TGTGCCAGCAGTAATTCTCCTGGTAGTTTCTACAATGAGCAGTTCTTC,CASSNSPGSFYNEQFF
.,TRBV11-2,12,TRBJ2-7,.,TGTGCCAGCAGCTTCCAGGGTTACGAGCAGTACTTC,CASSFQGYEQYF
.,TRBV18,13,TRBJ2-3,.,TGTGCCAGCCAGGGGACCCCCACAGATACGCAGTATTTT,CASQGTPTDTQYF
TRBD2,TRBV7-2,15,TRBJ2-2,.,TGTGCCAGCAGCGTGACTAGCGGTAACACCGGGGAGCTGTTTTTT,CASSVTSGNTGELFF
.,TRBV28,15,TRBJ1-6,.,TGTGCCAGCAGTTTGGGAGGACGCGCAGGTTCACCCCTCCACTTT,CASSLGGRAGSPLHF